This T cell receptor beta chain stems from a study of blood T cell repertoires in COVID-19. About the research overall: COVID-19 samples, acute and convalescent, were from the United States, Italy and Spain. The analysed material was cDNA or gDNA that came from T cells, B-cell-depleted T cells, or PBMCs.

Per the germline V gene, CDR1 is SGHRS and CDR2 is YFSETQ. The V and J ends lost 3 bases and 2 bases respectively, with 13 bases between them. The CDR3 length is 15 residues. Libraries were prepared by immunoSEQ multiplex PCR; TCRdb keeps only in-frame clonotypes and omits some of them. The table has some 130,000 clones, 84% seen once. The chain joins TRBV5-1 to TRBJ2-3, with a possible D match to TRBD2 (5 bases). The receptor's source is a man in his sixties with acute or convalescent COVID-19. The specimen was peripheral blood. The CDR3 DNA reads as TGCGCCAGCAGCTCCGGGGTCACGGTCACAGATACGCAGTATTTT. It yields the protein CASSSGVTVTDTQYF.